A single sample is the source of the 18 T cell receptor beta chains below, sequenced in a study of blood T cell repertoires in COVID-19. TCRdb keeps only in-frame clones here, not all; method: immunoSEQ multiplex PCR. The sample consists of tens of thousands of clones, around 90% of them appearing once. The specimen sequenced was peripheral blood. The receptors come from a woman aged 50 to 60 with COVID-19, enrolled during active disease.

This clone was recorded only once. This chain links TRBV6-5 with TRBJ2-7; 12 bases are shared with TRBD2. Germline V CDR1 and CDR2: MNHEY, SVGAGI. The CDR3 runs to 16 residues. J gave up 3 bases and V 2 bases, and 5 bases lay outside the gene matches. The CDR3 sequence: CASSYPPGLAGYEQYF. Written as DNA, the CDR3 is TGTGCCAGCAGTTACCCTCCGGGACTAGCGGGCTACGAGCAGTACTTC.

The chain has TRBV3-1 (or the pseudogene TRBV3-2) and TRBJ1-6; D is ambiguous. Trimming left V 1 base short and J 3 bases short, with 4 bases between. CDR3 size: 14 residues. Germline V gene lookup returns CDR1 LGHDT and CDR2 YNNKEL (reference sequence). CDR3 coding DNA: TGTGCCAGCAGCCAAGTTCGCTATAATTCACCCCTCCACTTT. Protein: CASSQVRYNSPLHF.

A single count supports this clone. The gene calls are TRBV4-1 and TRBJ1-4; D perhaps matches TRBD1 (6 bases). Germline values: CDR1 MGHRA, CDR2 YSYEKL. The CDR3 is made up of 16 amino acids. The V end lost 0 bases, the J end lost 7 bases, and 15 bases lay between the germline ends. The chain's CDR3 is CASSQEETGLFEKLFF. The DNA for the CDR3 is TGCGCCAGCAGCCAAGAGGAGACAGGTCTATTTGAAAAACTGTTTTTT.

The chain carries TRBV19 and TRBJ1-1; possibly TRBD1 for D (5 bases). The CDR3 has 14 amino acids. The V gene lost 9 bases and the J gene lost 2 bases, with 16 bases spanning the gap. From germline, CDR1 is LNHDA and CDR2 SQIVND (reference sequence). DNA of the CDR3: TGTGCCAGCCACTTAGGGGCGACAAACACTGAAGCTTTCTTT. Its translation is CASHLGATNTEAFF.

The genes are TRBV30 and TRBJ2-1; 12 nucleotides agree with TRBD2. CDR1 and CDR2 from the germline V gene are GTSNPN and SVGIG (reference sequence). The CDR3 has 17 amino acids. V was clipped by 1 base and J by 6 bases; unmatched bases: 10. The CDR3 loop is CAWSAVNLAGGSNEQFF. The CDR3 nucleotides are TGTGCCTGGAGTGCCGTAAACCTAGCGGGAGGGTCCAATGAGCAGTTCTTC.

The chain uses TRBV11-3 and TRBJ2-7, with D possibly TRBD1 on 5 matching bases. Deletions cut 5 bases from V and 5 bases from J, with 13 bases between. Germline loops: CDR1 SGHNT, CDR2 YENEEA. The CDR3 has 13 amino acids. The CDR3 protein is CASSQAREHEQYF. CDR3 nucleotide sequence: TGTGCCAGCAGCCAGGCCAGGGAACACGAGCAGTACTTC.

V usage is TRBV28 and J usage is TRBJ2-1; 10 bases match TRBD2. Germline V gene lookup returns CDR1 MDHEN and CDR2 SYDVKM. The CDR3 spans 17 residues. V lost 6 bases to trimming and J lost 3 bases; unmatched junction nucleotides: 11. CDR3 nucleotide sequence: TGTGCCAGCAGGACGCACCCTAGCGGGAGCGGCTACAATGAGCAGTTCTTC. The encoded protein is CASRTHPSGSGYNEQFF.

V gene TRBV7-9 combines with J gene TRBJ2-7, with D perhaps matching TRBD1 (6 bases). CDR3 length equals 13 residues. V was trimmed by 7 bases and J by 2 bases, leaving 12 bases between them. The germline gives CDR1 SEHNR, CDR2 FQNEAQ (reference sequence). The CDR3 reads CASKSTGTYEQYF. In DNA form, the CDR3 reads TGTGCCAGCAAATCGACAGGCACCTACGAGCAGTACTTC.

The V and J genes are TRBV24-1 and TRBJ2-1, with 8 bases that match TRBD2. The junction had 3 bases not matched to a gene; V was cut back by 0 bases and J by 0 bases. The CDR3 is made up of 17 amino acids. Germline V gene data show CDR1 as KGHDR and CDR2 as SFDVKD. The CDR3 loop reads CATSDLKRGSSYNEQFF. The DNA of the CDR3 is TGTGCCACCAGTGATTTGAAGCGGGGGTCCTCCTACAATGAGCAGTTCTTC.

J is TRBJ1-5 and V is TRBV7-2; TRBD1 matches 10 bases. The CDR3 runs to 17 residues. CDR1 is SGHTA, CDR2 FQGNSA, per germline. Germline trimming cut 4 bases from V and 0 bases from J; bases unmatched to any gene: 6. CDR3 nucleotide sequence: TGTGCCAGCAGCTGGACAGGGGGGTCATATAGCAATCAGCCCCAGCATTTT. Translating gives CASSWTGGSYSNQPQHF.

The chain couples TRBV6-5 to TRBJ2-1; 14 nucleotides match TRBD2. The ends lost 5 bases at V and 9 bases at J; junction bases unmatched: 6. The CDR3 consists of 15 residues. The germline CDR1 and CDR2 sequences are MNHEY and SVGAGI. For the CDR3, the DNA is TGTGCCAGCAGTAAAAGACTAGCGGGAGGGACTGAGCAGTTCTTC. It specifies CASSKRLAGGTEQFF.

The chain has TRBV14 and TRBJ2-3, with a weak D call TRBD2 (5 bases). The CDR3 runs 16 residues. The V gene lost 10 bases and the J gene lost 6 bases, with 26 bases spanning the gap. Germline assignment: CDR1 SGHDN and CDR2 FVKESK. CDR3: CATNKIGGPLLDTQYF. The CDR3 nucleotides are TGTGCCACCAACAAGATAGGAGGCCCCCTCTTGGATACGCAGTATTTT.

This chain connects TRBV7-3 to TRBJ2-3, with 10 bases that match TRBD2. This CDR3 spans 16 amino acids. Germline trimming cut 6 bases from V and 2 bases from J; bases unmatched to any gene: 8. The germline gives CDR1 SGHTA, CDR2 FQGTGA. CDR3 DNA: TGTGCCAGCAGTCCCGCGGGACTAGCGTCCACAGATACGCAGTATTTT. Protein sequence: CASSPAGLASTDTQYF.

The chain links TRBV19 to TRBJ1-2; D gene uncertain. Trimming cost V 3 bases and J 4 bases, with 6 bases left between them. CDR1 and CDR2 from the germline V gene are LNHDA and SQIVND (reference sequence). This CDR3 region has 12 residues. The CDR3 here is CASSIGRYGYTF. The CDR3, as DNA: TGTGCCAGTAGTATCGGTCGCTATGGCTACACCTTC. The entire variable domain, with the rest obtained from reference TRBV19 and TRBJ1-2, is as follows: DGGITQSPKYLFRKEGQNVTLSCEQNLNHDAMYWYRQDPGQGLRLIYYSQIVNDFQKGDIAEGYSVSREKKESFPLTVTSAQKNPTAFYLCASSIGRYGYTFGSGTRLTVV.

The gene calls are TRBV11-2 and TRBJ2-6; D remains ambiguous. Trimming removed 6 bases from V and 0 bases from J, with 12 bases in between. This CDR3 contains 16 residues. CDR1 SGHAT and CDR2 FQNNGV come from the germline V gene. The CDR3 nucleotides read TGTGCCAGCAGTCACGAGAAGAGCTCTGGGGCCAACGTCCTGACTTTC. Residues: CASSHEKSSGANVLTF.

This sequence joins TRBV6-5 and TRBJ2-7; a weak D match, TRBD1 (5 bases). In germline, CDR1 is MNHEY, CDR2 SVGAGI. The V gene lost 5 bases and the J gene lost 2 bases, with 13 bases spanning the gap. This CDR3 contains 14 residues. The CDR3 spells CASSPSRQTYEQYF. The CDR3 coding sequence is TGTGCCAGCAGTCCCAGCCGACAGACCTACGAGCAGTACTTC.

The J gene is TRBJ2-6, the V gene TRBV20-1; 8 positions match TRBD2. Germline V gene lookup returns CDR1 DFQATT and CDR2 SNEGSKA (reference sequence). J gave up 0 bases and V 3 bases, and 4 bases lay outside the gene matches. There are 16 residues in the CDR3. The CDR3 bases are TGCAGTGCTAGTGTCGGGAGGGCCTCTGGGGCCAACGTCCTGACTTTC. This codes for CSASVGRASGANVLTF.

The J gene is TRBJ1-2, the V gene TRBV12-3 or TRBV12-4; tentatively, D is TRBD1 (5 bases). This CDR3 has 13 residues. The V gene lost 6 bases and the J gene lost 5 bases, with 13 bases spanning the gap. CDR3 protein: CASRDTGSYGYTF. CDR3 in DNA: TGTGCCAGCAGGGATACAGGTTCTTATGGCTACACCTTC.